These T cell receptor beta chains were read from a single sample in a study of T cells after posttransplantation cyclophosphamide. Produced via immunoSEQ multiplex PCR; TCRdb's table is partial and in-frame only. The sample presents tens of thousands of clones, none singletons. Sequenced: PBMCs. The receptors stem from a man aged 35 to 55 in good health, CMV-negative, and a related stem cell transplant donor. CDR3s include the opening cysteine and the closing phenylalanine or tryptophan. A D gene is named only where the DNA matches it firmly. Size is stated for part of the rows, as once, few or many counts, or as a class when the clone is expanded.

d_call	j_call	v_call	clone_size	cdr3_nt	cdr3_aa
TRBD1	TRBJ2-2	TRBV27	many	TGTGCCAGCAGTCCCCTCGCAGGGGGCAAGACCGGGGAGCTGTTTTTT	CASSPLAGGKTGELFF
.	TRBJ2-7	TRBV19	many	TGTGCTACCGAAGGGAGCAGTGCAGTCGAGCAGTACTTC	CATEGSSAVEQYF
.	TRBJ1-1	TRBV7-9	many	TGTGCCAGCAGCTCGAGTTCAGGGCTGTTGGCTTTCTTT	CASSSSSGLLAFF
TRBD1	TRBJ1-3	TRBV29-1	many	TGCAGCGGGGGGACAGGGACAGCCAGCTCTGGAAACACCATATATTTT	CSGGTGTASSGNTIYF
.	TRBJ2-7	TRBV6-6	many	TGTGCCAGCAGCCTACAGGGGAGGTACTACGAGCAGTACTTC	CASSLQGRYYEQYF
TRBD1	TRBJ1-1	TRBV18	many	TGTGCCAGCTCACCACCGTACCGGGACAGGGGGCGCAGGTCCACTGAAGCTTTCTTT	CASSPPYRDRGRRSTEAFF
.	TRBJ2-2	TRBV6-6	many	TGTGCCAGCAGCACGACTATCTTGAACACCGGGGAGCTGTTTTTT	CASSTTILNTGELFF
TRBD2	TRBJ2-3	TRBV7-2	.	TGTGCCAGCAGCACTTCTAGCGGGAGCACAGATACGCAGTATTTT	CASSTSSGSTDTQYF
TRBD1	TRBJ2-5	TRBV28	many	TGTGCCAGCAGTTTAGGACTCATGGGCAGGGGGTCAAAGACCCAGTACTTC	CASSLGLMGRGSKTQYF
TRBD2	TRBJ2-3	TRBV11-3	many	TGTGCCAGCAGCTTAGGGGGACTAGCATCAGATACGCAGTATTTT	CASSLGGLASDTQYF